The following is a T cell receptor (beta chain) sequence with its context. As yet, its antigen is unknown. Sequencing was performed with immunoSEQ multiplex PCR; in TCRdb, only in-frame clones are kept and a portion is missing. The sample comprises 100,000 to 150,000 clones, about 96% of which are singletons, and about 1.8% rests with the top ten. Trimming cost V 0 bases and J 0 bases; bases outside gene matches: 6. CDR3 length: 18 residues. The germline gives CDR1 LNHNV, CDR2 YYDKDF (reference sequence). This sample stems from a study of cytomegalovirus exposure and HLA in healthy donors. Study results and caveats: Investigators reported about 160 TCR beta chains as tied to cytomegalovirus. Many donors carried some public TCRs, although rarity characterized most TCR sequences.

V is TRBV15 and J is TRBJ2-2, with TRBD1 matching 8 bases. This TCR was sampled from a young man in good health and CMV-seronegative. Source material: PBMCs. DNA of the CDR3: TGTGCCACCAGCAGAGAAGGCACAGGGGGTCCGAACACCGGGGAGCTGTTTTTT. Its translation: CATSREGTGGPNTGELFF.